Sequencing of this T cell receptor (beta chain) was carried out in a study of blood T cell repertoires in COVID-19. The protocol was immunoSEQ multiplex PCR, while the TCRdb copy is restricted to in-frame clones and leaves out a portion. Found here are about 290,000 clones, over 85% of them singletons; the top ten hold around 10%. Seattle cases were enrolled at active infection and followed longitudinally. The ends were cut back, 1 base at V and 14 bases at J, with 14 bases in the middle. Germline CDR1 SEHNR, CDR2 FQNEAQ (reference sequence). The CDR3 contains 13 residues. The sequence was obtained from a young woman with COVID-19, enrolled during active disease. Source material: peripheral blood. This rearrangement joins TRBV7-9 to TRBJ1-4; the D is unclear. CDR3 sequence (DNA): TGTGCCAGCAGCTTAGGTGGAGACCCGGTTCTGTTTTTT. Its translation is CASSLGGDPVLFF.